This TCR beta chain was captured by sequencing in a study of blood T cell repertoires in COVID-19. As for the study in general: The United States, Italy and Spain were the sources of the acute and convalescent COVID-19 samples. Nucleic acid was either cDNA or gDNA, and it came from T cells, B-cell-depleted T cells, or PBMCs.

This CDR3 region has 15 residues. Germline V gene data show CDR1 as SGHAT and CDR2 as FQNNGV. The V and J ends lost 5 bases and 4 bases, in that order; junction bases with no gene match: 10. Per the study methods: The assay estimated nucleated cells by amplifying reference gene primers. TCRdb keeps only in-frame clones here, not all; method: immunoSEQ multiplex PCR. V, J and clone size derive from that table, while D and trimming were established from the DNA sequence. The data hold fewer than 15,000 clones, with 85% to 90% observed a single time. The chain employs TRBV11-2 and TRBJ1-1; 7 bases are a match to TRBD1. The origin of this receptor is a human donor in a cohort sampled during active COVID-19. Specimen: peripheral blood. The CDR3 coding sequence is TGTGCCAGCAGCCTACTAAGGGGGCTCGGCACTGAAGCTTTCTTT. Amino acid sequence: CASSLLRGLGTEAFF.